Below, 11 T cell receptor beta chains from the same sample are listed, as sequenced in a study of blood T cell repertoires in COVID-19. The method was immunoSEQ multiplex PCR; TCRdb's version includes in-frame clones alone and lacks a portion of them. The table lists about 190,000 clones, about four fifths of them singletons, with roughly 6.7% in the top ten. Sequencing was performed on peripheral blood. These receptors came from a man aged 55 to 69 with acute or convalescent COVID-19.

The chain links TRBV7-9 to TRBJ1-5; TRBD1 agrees at 7 bases. J lost 7 bases, V lost 5 bases, and 5 bases had no gene match. The CDR3 runs to 13 residues. CDR1 and CDR2 (germline): SEHNR, FQNEAQ (reference sequence). The CDR3: CASSLTGEQPQHF. The CDR3 bases are TGTGCCAGCAGCCTTACAGGGGAACAGCCCCAGCATTTT.

This clone appeared a single time. V usage is TRBV9 and J usage is TRBJ1-6; D is unclear. V lost 0 bases, J lost 4 bases, and 14 bases lay in between. Germline-derived CDR1 and CDR2 are SGDLS and YYNGEE. The CDR3 is 17 residues long. Here the CDR3 DNA reads TGTGCCAGCAGCGTAGCTAAAGTAGAAGCATATAATTCACCCCTCCACTTT. It yields the protein CASSVAKVEAYNSPLHF.

In this sample, this clone turned up once. V gene TRBV24-1 combines with J gene TRBJ1-5; D ambiguous. The CDR3 spans 13 residues. Germline V gene sequence: CDR1 KGHDR, CDR2 SFDVKD. V lost 3 bases and J lost 4, with 6 bases in between. CDR3 bases: TGTGCCACCAGTGATACGGGGAATCAGCCCCAGCATTTT. Protein: CATSDTGNQPQHF.

The chain has TRBV19 and TRBJ2-2, with 7 bases identical to TRBD1. CDR1 LNHDA and CDR2 SQIVND come from the germline V gene (reference sequence). The CDR3 runs 15 residues. Losses at the gene ends were 8 bases for V and 0 bases for J; bases not matched to a gene: 6. The CDR3 nucleotides are TGTGCCAGTCGAACAGGGGTTGCGAACACCGGGGAGCTGTTTTTT. Its translation: CASRTGVANTGELFF.

The chain employs TRBV3-1 (or the pseudogene TRBV3-2) and TRBJ2-3, with a possible D match to TRBD1 (5 bases). Germline lookup yields CDR1 LGHDT and CDR2 YNNKEL (reference sequence). The CDR3 is made up of 12 amino acids. The V end was cut by 5 bases, the J end by 5 bases, with 8 bases between. The CDR3 here is CASSAQGDTQYF. The CDR3 nucleotides are TGTGCCAGCAGCGCCCAGGGAGATACGCAGTATTTT.

The chain uses TRBV7-8 and TRBJ1-2; a weak D match, TRBD1 (5 bases). The CDR3 extends over 14 amino acids. V shed 5 bases and J shed 7 bases, with 17 bases lying between them. Germline V gene data show CDR1 as SGHVS and CDR2 as FQNEAQ. The chain's CDR3 is CASSLMSGGTGYTF. The DNA of the CDR3 is TGTGCCAGCAGCCTGATGTCGGGGGGAACTGGCTACACCTTC.

The V gene is TRBV7-8, the J gene TRBJ2-7, with D maybe TRBD2 (5 bases). The CDR3 is made up of 13 amino acids. V lost 5 bases and J 2 bases, leaving 10 bases between the germline ends. Germline-derived CDR1 and CDR2 are SGHVS and FQNEAQ. This CDR3 reads CASSRTFTYEQYF. The CDR3 DNA follows: TGTGCCAGCAGCCGGACTTTCACCTACGAGCAGTACTTC.

The DNA of the CDR3 is TGTGCCAGCAGTCGACGCCGGGACAACCCCGGCCTCAATCAGCCCCAGCATTTT. This encodes CASSRRRDNPGLNQPQHF. The chain combines TRBV6-6 with TRBJ1-5; a weak D match, TRBD1 (6 bases). Trimming pared 5 bases from V and 3 bases from J, leaving 23 bases between. The CDR3 has 18 amino acids. The V gene's germline CDR1 is MNHNY and CDR2 SVGAGI (reference sequence).

The genes are TRBV12-5 and TRBJ2-1; 7 bases match TRBD2. This CDR3 has 19 amino acids. Germline lookup yields CDR1 LGHNT and CDR2 FRNRAP. With V trimmed by 0 bases and J by 1 base, 12 bases remained unmatched. CDR3 loop: CASGLVYLEGGSSYNEQFF. CDR3 coding DNA: TGTGCTAGTGGTTTGGTATATTTGGAGGGCGGGAGTTCCTACAATGAGCAGTTCTTC.

V and J are TRBV6-2 or TRBV6-3 and TRBJ2-3, with 7 bases identical to TRBD1. This CDR3 is 17 amino acids long. Germline V gene lookup returns CDR1 MNHEY and CDR2 SVGEGT. The trim removed 5 bases at V and 3 bases at J, leaving 14 bases unmatched. The CDR3 DNA sequence: TGTGCCAGCAGTCCCGCGATAGGGACAGTAGTTACAGATACGCAGTATTTT. Translation: CASSPAIGTVVTDTQYF.

The chain employs TRBV21-1 and TRBJ2-3; TRBD2 is the table's D call, not checked against the DNA. TRBV21-1 is reported as a pseudogene. There are 18 residues in the CDR3. This CDR3 reads CASSKARREGKIGDTQYF. The CDR3 region has the DNA TGTGCCAGCAGCAAAGCCCGGCGGGAGGGGAAAATAGGAGATACGCAGTATTTT.